This T cell receptor (beta chain) derives from a study of cytomegalovirus exposure and HLA in healthy donors. General study points: High specificity and sensitivity for cytomegalovirus status were reported for the classifier. Using a false discovery rate of 0.05, a later analysis showed that fewer than 20,000 TCR beta sequences were associated with HLA alleles. With later analysis, a missense DCLRE1C variant became linked to TCR beta V- and J-gene trimming. Links to common viral pathogens appeared, in a later analysis, for several of the most significant clusters.

Trimming stripped 0 bases from V and 6 bases from J, with 15 bases between. Per the germline V gene, CDR1 is MNHNY and CDR2 is SVGAGI (reference sequence). CDR3 length: 15 residues. This clone was seen just once. Its antigen is still unknown. Researchers ran the PCR with 60 Vbeta and 13 Jbeta primers. The protocol was immunoSEQ multiplex PCR, while the TCRdb copy is restricted to in-frame clones and leaves out a portion. The sample has approximately 130,000 clones, over 80% seen once. This TCR was recovered from a boy aged 5-17 years in good health and CMV-seronegative. This rearrangement joins TRBV6-6 to TRBJ2-7, with D perhaps matching TRBD2 (6 bases). The sample consisted of PBMCs. CDR3 bases: TGTGCCAGCAGTTACTCGCCGGACTATCCCTCCGAGCAGTACTTC. Residues: CASSYSPDYPSEQYF.